The 29 T cell receptor beta chains listed next were all sequenced from one sample in a study of cytomegalovirus exposure and HLA in healthy donors. 60 Vbeta and 13 Jbeta primers were used in PCR. TCRdb's copy holds only in-frame clones and misses some; the assay was immunoSEQ multiplex PCR. This sample has some 150,000 clones, with 72% found just once. The sample consisted of PBMCs. The receptors shown here come from a human donor in good health.

The rearrangement links TRBV30 to TRBJ2-2; D gene unclear. The CDR3 has 14 residues. CDR1 is GTSNPN and CDR2 is SVGIG in the germline V gene (reference sequence). V lost 2 bases and J lost 0, with 7 bases in between. CDR3: CAWSQVSNTGELFF. For the CDR3, the DNA is TGTGCCTGGAGTCAGGTATCGAACACCGGGGAGCTGTTTTTT.

The V and J genes are TRBV12-5 and TRBJ1-1; tentatively, D is TRBD1 (6 bases). The CDR3 has 13 amino acids. Germline-derived CDR1 and CDR2 are LGHNT and FRNRAP. V was pared by 6 bases and J by 3 bases, with 11 bases between. The DNA of the CDR3 is TGTGCTAGTGGGCAGGGGCGGGACACTGAAGCTTTCTTT. Its protein is CASGQGRDTEAFF. The full variable domain, its missing parts supplied by reference TRBV12-5 and TRBJ1-1, is DARVTQTPRHKVTEMGQEVTMRCQPILGHNTVFWYRQTMMQGLELLAYFRNRAPLDDSGMPKDRFSAEMPDATLATLKIQPSEPRDSAVYFCASGQGRDTEAFFGQGTRLTVV.

The rearrangement joins TRBV2 to TRBJ1-2; TRBD1 might be the D (6 bases). The germline V gene has CDR1 SNHLY and CDR2 FYNNEI. The CDR3 is 13 amino acids. Deletions cut 7 bases from V and 8 bases from J, with 17 bases between. The CDR3 sequence: CASTTKGGHGYTF. In DNA, the CDR3 is TGTGCCAGCACCACGAAGGGGGGGCACGGCTACACCTTC.

The chain joins TRBV19 to TRBJ2-3; 10 nucleotides align to TRBD2. Per germline, CDR1 LNHDA and CDR2 SQIVND (reference sequence). J lost 1 base, V lost 4 bases, and 2 bases had no gene match. The CDR3 spans 15 residues. CDR3 in amino acids: CASSTTSGGTDTQYF. CDR3 sequence (DNA): TGTGCCAGTAGTACCACTAGCGGGGGCACAGATACGCAGTATTTT.

The rearrangement joins TRBV25-1 to TRBJ1-6; TRBD1 aligns across 8 bases. This CDR3 has 15 amino acids. Germline V gene data show CDR1 as MGHDK and CDR2 as SYGVNS. V gave up 4 bases and J gave up 14 bases; unmatched junction bases: 13. The CDR3 reads CASSAERTGSSTLHF. In nucleotides, the CDR3 is TGTGCCAGCAGTGCGGAGAGGACAGGGAGTAGTACCCTCCACTTT.

This chain connects TRBV5-4 to TRBJ1-2; 9 bases are shared with TRBD1. The junction had 7 bases not matched to a gene; V was cut back by 4 bases and J by 3 bases. The CDR3 has 15 residues. Germline CDR1 and CDR2: SGHNT and YYREEE (reference sequence). Here the CDR3 reads CASSPQQGADYGYTF. The CDR3 region has the DNA TGTGCCAGCAGCCCCCAACAGGGGGCAGACTATGGCTACACCTTC. Drawing the rest from reference TRBV5-4 and TRBJ1-2, the complete variable domain is ETGVTQSPTHLIKTRGQQVTLRCSSQSGHNTVSWYQQALGQGPQFIFQYYREEENGRGNFPPRFSGLQFPNYSSELNVNALELDDSALYLCASSPQQGADYGYTFGSGTRLTVV.

CDR3 region: CAWSVDGRPGNTIYF. The CDR3 DNA reads as TGTGCCTGGAGTGTGGACGGGAGGCCTGGAAACACCATATATTTT. V usage is TRBV30 and J usage is TRBJ1-3, with unresolved D. V was trimmed by 0 bases and J by 2 bases, leaving 11 bases between them. CDR3 size: 15 residues. Per germline, CDR1 GTSNPN and CDR2 SVGIG (reference sequence).

The CDR3 DNA follows: TGCGCCAGCAGCCAAGACCCAGGGGGCAGGCAGCCCCAGCATTTT. The encoded protein is CASSQDPGGRQPQHF. This rearrangement joins TRBV4-3 to TRBJ1-5, with 8 bases fitting TRBD1. The junction had 5 bases not matched to a gene; V was cut back by 0 bases and J by 7 bases. Per germline, CDR1 LGHNA and CDR2 YSLEER. The CDR3 extends over 15 amino acids.

This clone occurred a few times. J is TRBJ2-7 and V is TRBV7-2, with 8 bases fitting TRBD1. Germline assignment: CDR1 SGHTA and CDR2 FQGNSA. Trimming at V came to 4 bases and at J to 6 bases, leaving 11 bases not matched to a gene. The CDR3 extends over 15 amino acids. This chain's CDR3 is CASSSRQGSLSEQYF. As DNA, the CDR3 is TGTGCCAGCAGCTCCCGACAGGGGAGCTTGTCCGAGCAGTACTTC. The full variable domain, in which reference TRBV7-2 and TRBJ2-7 provide the parts outside the CDR3, is GAGVSQSPSNKVTEKGKDVELRCDPISGHTALYWYRQSLGQGLEFLIYFQGNSAPDKSGLPSDRFSAERTGGSVSTLTIQRTQQEDSAVYLCASSSRQGSLSEQYFGPGTRLTVT.

J is TRBJ2-5 and V is TRBV7-3; TRBD2 matches 7 bases. V lost 0 bases and J lost 6; bases outside the gene matches: 4. CDR3 length: 14 residues. Germline CDR1 SGHTA, CDR2 FQGTGA. CDR3 sequence reads: CASSLTGDYKTQYF. The CDR3 DNA follows: TGTGCCAGCAGCTTAACGGGGGACTATAAGACCCAGTACTTC.

This chain connects TRBV19 to TRBJ1-1; unclear D gene. The V gene lost 1 base and the J gene lost 1 base, with 13 bases spanning the gap. Looked up from germline, CDR1 is LNHDA and CDR2 is SQIVND (reference sequence). The CDR3 has 16 amino acids. The CDR3 spells CASSIASGVSNTEAFF. CDR3 nucleotides: TGTGCCAGTAGTATAGCGTCGGGAGTATCGAACACTGAAGCTTTCTTT.

This CDR3 is CASSLAPGGEETQYF. The DNA of the CDR3 is TGCGCCAGCAGCTTGGCCCCAGGGGGAGAAGAGACCCAGTACTTC. The V gene is TRBV5-1, the J gene TRBJ2-5; TRBD1 matches 7 bases. The CDR3 is made up of 15 amino acids. Trimming cost V 0 bases and J 3 bases; bases outside gene matches: 5. Germline V CDR1 and CDR2: SGHRS, YFSETQ.

The V call is TRBV4-3, the J call TRBJ2-1, with 8 bases identical to TRBD2. This CDR3 has 15 residues. J lost 2 bases, V lost 0 bases, and 0 bases had no gene match. Germline-derived CDR1 and CDR2 are LGHNA and YSLEER. The CDR3 DNA reads as TGCGCCAGCAGCCAAGATAGCGGGGCCTACAATGAGCAGTTCTTC. Protein product: CASSQDSGAYNEQFF.

The chain links TRBV27 to TRBJ1-1; TRBD1 matches at 8 bases. The germline V gene has CDR1 MNHEY and CDR2 SMNVEV (reference sequence). This CDR3 is built from 14 residues. With V trimmed by 5 bases and J by 4 bases, 6 bases remained unmatched. DNA for the CDR3: TGTGCCAGCAGTGGACAGGGTTGGGGCACTGAAGCTTTCTTT. Translating it yields CASSGQGWGTEAFF.

The chain links TRBV5-1 to TRBJ2-2; the D gene is possibly TRBD2 (6 bases). V shed 2 bases and J shed 0 bases, with 11 bases lying between them. Per the germline V gene, CDR1 is SGHRS and CDR2 is YFSETQ. CDR3 length equals 16 residues. CDR3 protein: CASSFSGVTNTGELFF. Here the CDR3 DNA reads TGCGCCAGCAGCTTTTCGGGGGTTACGAACACCGGGGAGCTGTTTTTT.

The chain is built from TRBV7-9 and TRBJ2-2; tentatively, D is TRBD1 (6 bases). Germline V gives CDR1 SEHNR, CDR2 FQNEAQ (reference sequence). V was clipped by 5 bases and J by 0 bases, with 19 bases between them. This CDR3 contains 18 residues. Written as DNA, the CDR3 is TGTGCCAGCAGCCGCCACAGGGTCCCCTTAACGAACACCGGGGAGCTGTTTTTT. Encoded protein: CASSRHRVPLTNTGELFF.

J is TRBJ1-2 and V is TRBV27; TRBD1 aligns across 7 bases. V lost 1 base and J lost 4; bases outside the gene matches: 6. Per germline, CDR1 MNHEY and CDR2 SMNVEV (reference sequence). The CDR3 extends over 15 amino acids. The CDR3: CASSLFRTGAYGYTF. The DNA for the CDR3 is TGTGCCAGCAGTTTATTTCGGACAGGCGCCTATGGCTACACCTTC.

This chain joins TRBV11-3 and TRBJ2-1; TRBD1 is a possible D gene (5 bases). Germline lookup yields CDR1 SGHNT and CDR2 YENEEA. This CDR3 is 13 amino acids long. V dropped 3 bases and J dropped 3 bases, with 6 bases sitting between them. Written as DNA, the CDR3 is TGTGCCAGCAGCTTTGACAGCTACAATGAGCAGTTCTTC. Translated, it gives CASSFDSYNEQFF.

This clone appeared a single time. CDR3 in DNA: TGCGCCAGCAGCCAGGGGGACAGCTACGAGCAGTACTTC. It codes for CASSQGDSYEQYF. This chain joins TRBV4-1 and TRBJ2-7; 7 positions agree with TRBD1. This CDR3 contains 13 residues. Per germline, CDR1 MGHRA and CDR2 YSYEKL. The V segment lost 3 bases and the J segment 3 bases; nucleotides outside the gene matches: 2.

V usage is TRBV13 and J usage is TRBJ2-1; 12 nucleotides agree with TRBD2. The CDR3 contains 16 residues. V trimming: 3 bases; J trimming: 5 bases; junction bases outside the gene matches: 5. CDR1 and CDR2 (germline): PRHDT, FYEKMQ (reference sequence). CDR3 residues: CASSFPGLAGHNEQFF. CDR3 nucleotides: TGTGCCAGCAGCTTCCCGGGACTAGCGGGCCACAATGAGCAGTTCTTC.

V and J are TRBV2 and TRBJ2-7; D is ambiguous. From germline, CDR1 is SNHLY and CDR2 FYNNEI. V lost 6 bases to trimming and J lost 2 bases, with 14 bases between them. The CDR3 is 14 amino acids. The CDR3 nucleotides are TGTGCCAGCAGACGACCAGGTCAACCCTACGAGCAGTACTTC. Protein sequence: CASRRPGQPYEQYF.

The rearrangement uses TRBV4-3 and TRBJ2-7, with D unresolved. V shed 0 bases and J shed 6 bases, with 12 bases lying between them. This CDR3 has 14 residues. Germline loops: CDR1 LGHNA, CDR2 YSLEER. The CDR3 is CASSQDLEVSEQYF. The CDR3 coding sequence is TGCGCCAGCAGCCAAGATCTAGAAGTCTCCGAGCAGTACTTC.

This rearrangement joins TRBV2 to TRBJ2-7, with a possible D match to TRBD2 (5 bases). This CDR3 spans 14 amino acids. Germline V CDR1 and CDR2: SNHLY, FYNNEI. Between the trimmed V and J ends, which lost 2 bases and 2 bases, there was a span of 10 bases. CDR3: CASSEPVGAYEQYF. CDR3 DNA sequence: TGTGCCAGCAGTGAACCAGTGGGAGCCTACGAGCAGTACTTC. Together with reference TRBV2 and TRBJ2-7, the CDR3 gives the full variable domain: EPEVTQTPSHQVTQMGQEVILRCVPISNHLYFYWYRQILGQKVEFLVSFYNNEISEKSEIFDDQFSVERPDGSNFTLKIRSTKLEDSAMYFCASSEPVGAYEQYFGPGTRLTVT.

V is TRBV10-3 and J is TRBJ1-2; 10 bases match TRBD1. The CDR3 covers 13 residues. V was clipped by 4 bases and J by 8 bases; unmatched bases: 4. Germline values: CDR1 ENHRY, CDR2 SYGVKD. This CDR3 is CAISATGGEGYTF. CDR3 bases: TGTGCCATCAGTGCGACAGGGGGCGAGGGCTACACCTTC.

The chain recombines TRBV7-6 with TRBJ2-7; TRBD1 matches 12 bases. CDR3 size: 15 residues. From germline, CDR1 is SGHVS and CDR2 FNYEAQ. Trimming cost V 2 bases and J 5 bases; bases outside gene matches: 4. The CDR3 DNA follows: TGTGCCAGCAGCTTACTGGGACAGGGGGCCAACGAGCAGTACTTC. Amino acids: CASSLLGQGANEQYF.

This clone was counted once. V gene TRBV2 combines with J gene TRBJ2-7; TRBD1 is a possible D gene (5 bases). V lost 6 bases, J lost 0 bases, and 15 bases lay in between. CDR3 length: 15 amino acids. Per germline, CDR1 SNHLY and CDR2 FYNNEI. For the CDR3, the DNA is TGTGCCAGCAGAGTTGACAGTACCGCCTCCTACGAGCAGTACTTC. This codes for CASRVDSTASYEQYF.

J is TRBJ2-7 and V is TRBV12-5, with TRBD1 identical over 12 bases. This CDR3 has 17 residues. V lost 2 bases to trimming and J lost 7 bases; unmatched junction nucleotides: 12. Looked up from germline, CDR1 is LGHNT and CDR2 is FRNRAP. In DNA form, the CDR3 reads TGTGCTAGTGGTTTGCCCGCCGGGGGACAGGGGGCTGGAGAGCAGTACTTC. It codes for CASGLPAGGQGAGEQYF.

The CDR3 DNA sequence: TGTGCCTGGGGACAGGGTGACTCTGGAAACACCATATATTTT. Its translation is CAWGQGDSGNTIYF. V is TRBV30 and J is TRBJ1-3; 8 bases map to TRBD1. Looked up from germline, CDR1 is GTSNPN and CDR2 is SVGIG (reference sequence). CDR3 length equals 14 residues. Unmatched junction bases numbered 3, after V lost 5 bases and J lost 0 bases.

This chain joins TRBV6-5 and TRBJ1-6; possibly TRBD1 for D (5 bases). V lost 6 bases, J lost 5 bases, and 14 bases lay in between. This CDR3 is built from 15 residues. Germline V lookup: CDR1 MNHEY, CDR2 SVGAGI. CDR3 in DNA: TGTGCCAGCAGGTCGAGACAGACCGATAATTCACCCCTCCACTTT. Translating it yields CASRSRQTDNSPLHF.